This TCR beta chain was captured in a study of blood T cell repertoires in COVID-19. The wider study: In each case, the material was cDNA or gDNA derived from T cells, B-cell-depleted T cells, or PBMCs.

CDR1 is LNHNV and CDR2 is YYDKDF in the germline V gene (reference sequence). With V trimmed by 8 bases and J by 0 bases, 7 bases remained unmatched. CDR3 length: 15 residues. In the original analysis: Amplification of reference gene primers was used by the study to estimate nucleated cell counts. Using immunoSEQ multiplex PCR, the repertoire was profiled, and TCRdb retains in-frame clones only, with some absent. Clone size and the V and J calls come from that table; the DNA yielded D and trimming. The sample carries 150,000 or so clones, roughly 79% recorded once. The J gene is TRBJ1-3, the V gene TRBV15; the match to TRBD1 covers 7 bases. The sample taken for sequencing was peripheral blood. The TCR was taken from a human donor with acute or convalescent COVID-19. The donor label of this sample is uncertain. The CDR3 nucleotides read TGTGCCACCTCGAAGGACAGGAGCTCTGGAAACACCATATATTTT. It codes for CATSKDRSSGNTIYF.